This TCR beta chain was retrieved from a study of patients and donors after allogeneic stem cell transplantation. TCRdb analysed the RT-PCR reads with MiXCR anew, one entry per CDR3 protein. The repertoire includes about 200,000 distinct CDR3 sequences, around two fifths of them detected once, and more than 9% sits in the top ten. V lost 6 bases, J lost 2 bases, and 7 bases stayed unmatched. The CDR3 consists of 14 residues. Germline CDR1 MNHEY, CDR2 SVGAGI. Sequencing used blood, either unsorted or a sorted T cell fraction (not recorded which). The V call is TRBV6-5, the J call TRBJ2-7; 7 positions match TRBD1. The clonotype originates from a human donor who was either an allogeneic HSCT recipient or a stem cell or donor lymphocyte infusion donor (not recorded which). It is not recorded whose cells these are; they may come from a transplant donor. This CDR3 is CASRVDRPPYEQYF. CDR3 coding DNA: TGTGCCAGCAGAGTGGACAGGCCACCCTACGAGCAGTACTTC.